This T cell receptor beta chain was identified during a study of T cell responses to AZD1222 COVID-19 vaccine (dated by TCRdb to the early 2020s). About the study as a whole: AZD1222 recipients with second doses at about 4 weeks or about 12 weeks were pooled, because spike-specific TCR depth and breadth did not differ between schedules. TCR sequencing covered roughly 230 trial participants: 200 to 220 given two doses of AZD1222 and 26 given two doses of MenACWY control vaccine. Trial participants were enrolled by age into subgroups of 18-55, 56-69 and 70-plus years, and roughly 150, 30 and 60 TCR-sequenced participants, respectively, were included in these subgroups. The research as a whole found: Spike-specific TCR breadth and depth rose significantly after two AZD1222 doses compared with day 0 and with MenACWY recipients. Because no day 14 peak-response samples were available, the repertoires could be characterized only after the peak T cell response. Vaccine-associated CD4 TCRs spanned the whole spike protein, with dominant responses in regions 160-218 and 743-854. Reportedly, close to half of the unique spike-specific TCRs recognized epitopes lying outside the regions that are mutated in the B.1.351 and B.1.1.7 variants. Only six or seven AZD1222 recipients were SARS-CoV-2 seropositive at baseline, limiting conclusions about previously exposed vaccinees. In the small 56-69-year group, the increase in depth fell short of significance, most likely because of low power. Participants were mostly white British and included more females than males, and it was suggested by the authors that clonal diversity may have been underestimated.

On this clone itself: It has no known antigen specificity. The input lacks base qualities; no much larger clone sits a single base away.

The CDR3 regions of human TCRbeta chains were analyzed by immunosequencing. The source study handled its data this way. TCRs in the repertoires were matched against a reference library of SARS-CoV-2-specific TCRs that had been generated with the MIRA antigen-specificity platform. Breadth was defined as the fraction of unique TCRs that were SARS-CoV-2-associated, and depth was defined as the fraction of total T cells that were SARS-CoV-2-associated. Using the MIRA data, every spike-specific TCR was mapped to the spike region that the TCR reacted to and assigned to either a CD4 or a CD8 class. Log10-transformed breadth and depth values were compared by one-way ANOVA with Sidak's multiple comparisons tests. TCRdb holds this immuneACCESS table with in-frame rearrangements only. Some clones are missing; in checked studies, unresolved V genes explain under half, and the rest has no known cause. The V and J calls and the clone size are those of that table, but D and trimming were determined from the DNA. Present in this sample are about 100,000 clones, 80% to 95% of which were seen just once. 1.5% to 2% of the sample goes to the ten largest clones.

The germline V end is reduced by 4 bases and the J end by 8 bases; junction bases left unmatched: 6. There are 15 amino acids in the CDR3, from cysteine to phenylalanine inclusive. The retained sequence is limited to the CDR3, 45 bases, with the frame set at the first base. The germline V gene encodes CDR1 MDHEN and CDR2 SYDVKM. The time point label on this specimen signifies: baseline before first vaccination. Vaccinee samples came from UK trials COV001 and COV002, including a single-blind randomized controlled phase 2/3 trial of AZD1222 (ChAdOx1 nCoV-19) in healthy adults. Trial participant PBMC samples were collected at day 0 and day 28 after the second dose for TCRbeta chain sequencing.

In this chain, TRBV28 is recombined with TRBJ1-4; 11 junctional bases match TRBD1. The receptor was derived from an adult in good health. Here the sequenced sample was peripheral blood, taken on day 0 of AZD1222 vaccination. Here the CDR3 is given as CASSSGQGAREKLFF. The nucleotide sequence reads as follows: TGTGCCAGCAGTTCAGGACAGGGGGCGAGGGAAAAACTGTTTTTT.